The rows below give T cell receptor beta chains drawn from one sample of a study of cytomegalovirus exposure and HLA in healthy donors. TCRdb's copy holds only in-frame clones and misses some; the assay was immunoSEQ multiplex PCR. The repertoire consists of fewer than 150,000 clones, with 75% to 80% occurring once and the leading ten covering about 3.8%. The sample was PBMCs. Source of these receptors: a man between 18 and 29 years old in good health and CMV-seronegative. Both conserved end residues are part of each CDR3. The D gene is left open where the match is weak. The size field is filled for only some rows; it gives once, few, many or a size class.

CDR3 length	clone size	D gene	J gene	V gene	CDR3 protein	CDR3 DNA
13	-	TRBD1	TRBJ1-5	TRBV5-1	CASSPGQDQPQHF	TGCGCCAGCAGCCCGGGACAGGATCAGCCCCAGCATTTT
13	-	TRBD1	TRBJ1-2	TRBV11-2	CASSADRDRGYTF	TGTGCCAGCAGCGCGGACAGGGATCGGGGCTACACCTTC
19	-	TRBD2	TRBJ2-3	TRBV5-4	CASSFGGLAGGLSTDTQYF	TGTGCCAGCAGCTTCGGGGGACTAGCGGGGGGCCTTAGCACAGATACGCAGTATTTT
14	few	-	TRBJ2-7	TRBV5-8	CASSLRGGKAEQYF	TGTGCCAGCAGCTTACGGGGCGGGAAAGCCGAGCAGTACTTC
12	-	TRBD1	TRBJ1-1	TRBV5-1	CASSWTGAEAFF	TGCGCCAGCAGCTGGACAGGGGCTGAAGCTTTCTTT
14	-	-	TRBJ1-2	TRBV7-9	CASSNRQGNYGYTF	TGTGCCAGCTCTAACCGTCAGGGCAACTATGGCTACACCTTC
15	-	-	TRBJ2-7	TRBV18	CASSPWDTNSYEQYF	TGTGCCAGCTCACCCTGGGACACCAACTCCTACGAGCAGTACTTC
15	-	-	TRBJ1-2	TRBV18	CASADDRLSNYGYTF	TGTGCCAGCGCCGACGACAGACTCTCTAACTATGGCTACACCTTC
12	-	-	TRBJ1-2	TRBV23-1	CASSRQSYGYTF	TGCGCCAGCAGTCGACAGTCCTATGGCTACACCTTC
16	-	TRBD1	TRBJ2-3	TRBV7-9	CASSFPGQGVTDTQYF	TGTGCCAGCAGCTTCCCCGGACAGGGTGTGACAGATACGCAGTATTTT
15	-	-	TRBJ2-3	TRBV6-1	CASRPRRASTDTQYF	TGTGCCAGCAGGCCTAGACGTGCTAGCACAGATACGCAGTATTTT
15	-	TRBD2	TRBJ2-7	TRBV4-2	CASSQETSGSYEQYF	TGTGCCAGCAGCCAAGAGACTAGCGGCTCCTACGAGCAGTACTTC
11	once	-	TRBJ2-3	TRBV2	CASTGFDTQYF	TGTGCCAGCACAGGGTTTGATACGCAGTATTTT
16	-	-	TRBJ1-3	TRBV6-1	CASSEGLAGIGNTIYF	TGTGCCAGCAGTGAAGGTCTCGCAGGGATAGGAAACACCATATATTTT
14	-	TRBD1	TRBJ1-5	TRBV2	CASRAGGVDQPQHF	TGTGCCAGCAGGGCAGGGGGAGTCGATCAGCCCCAGCATTTT
13	-	-	TRBJ2-7	TRBV16	CASSQLSAGEQYF	TGTGCCAGCAGCCAATTATCGGCGGGCGAGCAGTACTTC
16	once	TRBD1	TRBJ2-1	TRBV9	CASSVRSQGEYNEQFF	TGTGCCAGCAGCGTTCGATCACAGGGGGAATACAATGAGCAGTTCTTC
14	-	-	TRBJ1-3	TRBV25-1	CASSEPGAGNTIYF	TGTGCCAGCAGTGAACCAGGGGCTGGAAACACCATATATTTT
19	few	TRBD1	TRBJ2-4	TRBV27	CASSLRGGLIGWAKNIQYF	TGTGCCAGCAGTTTAAGAGGGGGCCTTATTGGTTGGGCCAAAAACATTCAGTACTTC
13	-	-	TRBJ2-1	TRBV7-2	CASSLTVGGEQFF	TGTGCCAGCAGCTTAACGGTCGGCGGCGAGCAGTTCTTC
14	-	-	TRBJ2-7	TRBV27	CASSFQTPTYEQYF	TGTGCCAGCAGTTTCCAGACACCGACCTACGAGCAGTACTTC
15	once	TRBD1	TRBJ1-5	TRBV18	CASSPRTGGAQPQHF	TGTGCCAGCTCACCCCGGACAGGGGGAGCTCAGCCCCAGCATTTT
14	-	TRBD1	TRBJ1-1	TRBV27	CASRTGALNTEAFF	TGTGCCAGCAGAACAGGGGCCCTGAACACTGAAGCTTTCTTT
16	-	TRBD2	TRBJ2-4	TRBV7-2	CASSLRLAGAKNIQYF	TGTGCCAGCAGCTTACGCCTAGCGGGGGCCAAAAACATTCAGTACTTC
17	few	TRBD2	TRBJ2-1	TRBV15	CATSRGTGLAGGNEQFF	TGTGCCACCAGCAGGGGGACAGGACTAGCGGGAGGCAATGAGCAGTTCTTC
16	-	TRBD2	TRBJ2-7	TRBV5-1	CASSLASGTSGYEQYF	TGCGCCAGCAGCTTGGCCAGTGGGACTAGCGGCTACGAGCAGTACTTC
15	-	TRBD1	TRBJ2-7	TRBV19	CASSMRGQGGLEQYF	TGTGCCAGTAGTATGAGGGGACAGGGAGGGCTCGAGCAGTACTTC
13	-	-	TRBJ2-5	TRBV1	CTSGPRGQETQYF	TGCACCAGCGGCCCTCGCGGCCAAGAGACCCAGTACTTC